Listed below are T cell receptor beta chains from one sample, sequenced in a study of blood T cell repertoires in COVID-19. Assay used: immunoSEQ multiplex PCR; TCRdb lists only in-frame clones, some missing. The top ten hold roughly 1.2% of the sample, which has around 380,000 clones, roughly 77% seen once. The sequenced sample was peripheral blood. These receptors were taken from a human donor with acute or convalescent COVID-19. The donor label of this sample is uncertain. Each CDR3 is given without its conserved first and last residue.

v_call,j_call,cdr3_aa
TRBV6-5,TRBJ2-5,ASSYVGGQETQY
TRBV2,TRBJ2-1,ASRRGYNEQF
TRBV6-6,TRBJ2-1,ASSPRLAESPREQF
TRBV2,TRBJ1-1,ASSVGGTGQGRMEAF
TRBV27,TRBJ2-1,ASSGGQGVLNEQF
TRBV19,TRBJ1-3,VTTGNGNTIY
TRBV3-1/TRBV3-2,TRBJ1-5,ASSQGGGRAFQPQH
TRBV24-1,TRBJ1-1,ATRASGTGVNTEAF
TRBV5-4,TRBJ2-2,ASSLTGGGSAGELF
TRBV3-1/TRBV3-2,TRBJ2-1,ASSHQGSRNEQF
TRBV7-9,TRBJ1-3,ASSSTGGLGNTIY
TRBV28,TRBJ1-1,ATTRGGGYEAF
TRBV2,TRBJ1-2,ASIRHSQNLYGYT
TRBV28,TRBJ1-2,ASSSTGVGGYT
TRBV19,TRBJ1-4,ASKSTGTGVRKLF
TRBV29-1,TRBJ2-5,SADILAGGLYQETQY
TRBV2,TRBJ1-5,ASSATGRQQPQH
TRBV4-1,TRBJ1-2,ASSPFGEGLNYGYT
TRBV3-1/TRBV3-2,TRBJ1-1,ASSLYRGQTEAF
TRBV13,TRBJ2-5,ASSTQGRGETQY
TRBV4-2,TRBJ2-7,ASSQDAGGGSDEQY
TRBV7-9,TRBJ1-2,ASSLGGGLDYGYT
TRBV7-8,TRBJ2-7,ASSGGPTSGGYEQY
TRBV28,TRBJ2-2,AGRGSGELF
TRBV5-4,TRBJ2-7,ASSFRRQDEQY
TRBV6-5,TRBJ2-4,ATATGDAWGNIQY
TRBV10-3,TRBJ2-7,AISSGHPYEQY
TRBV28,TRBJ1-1,ASSTGRSSVEAF
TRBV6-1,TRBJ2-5,ASSEQGAIRETQY
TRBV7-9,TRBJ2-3,ASSSDRGTDTQY
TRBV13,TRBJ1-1,ASSPRTDISGTEAF
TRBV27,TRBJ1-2,ASSSRTGRYI
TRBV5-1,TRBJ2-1,ASSFLGQGGFNEQF
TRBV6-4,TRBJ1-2,ASSETGSYGYT
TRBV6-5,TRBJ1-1,ASTLDTEAF
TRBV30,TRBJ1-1,AWSQTEAF
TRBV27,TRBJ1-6,ASSLFRPNSPLH
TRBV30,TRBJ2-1,AYLAGRLSSYNEQF
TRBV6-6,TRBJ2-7,ASSFPGQASYEQY
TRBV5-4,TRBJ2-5,ASSLSGVKAETQY
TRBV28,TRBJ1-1,ASTLYTEAF
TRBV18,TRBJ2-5,ASSRDRGETQY
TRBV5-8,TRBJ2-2,ASSSGHLGGLSGELF
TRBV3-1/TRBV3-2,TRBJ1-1,ASSQGPPRGSSEAF
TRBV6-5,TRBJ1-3,ASKEGQLGNTIY
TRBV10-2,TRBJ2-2,ATDRTGLSGELF
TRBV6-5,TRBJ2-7,ASSHRDLYEQY
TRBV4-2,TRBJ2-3,ASSQETRASGRGMTDTQY
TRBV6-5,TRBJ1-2,ASRVGGYGYT
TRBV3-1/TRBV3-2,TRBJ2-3,ASSRYSTSGGTTDTQY
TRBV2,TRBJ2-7,ASSGRWAQEGEQY
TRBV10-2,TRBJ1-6,ATMTGVNSPLH
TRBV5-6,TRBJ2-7,ASSPRGLAYNEQY
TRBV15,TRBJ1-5,ATSRVRESNQPQH
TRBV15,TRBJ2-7,ATSTRDRDSYEQY
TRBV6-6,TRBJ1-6,ASSHSGGQGSLSYNSPLH
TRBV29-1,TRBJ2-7,SVRGLYEQY
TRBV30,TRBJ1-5,AWSRGFNQPQH
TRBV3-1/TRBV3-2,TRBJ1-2,ASSVGGFYGYT
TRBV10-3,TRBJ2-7,AISPQVTYEQY